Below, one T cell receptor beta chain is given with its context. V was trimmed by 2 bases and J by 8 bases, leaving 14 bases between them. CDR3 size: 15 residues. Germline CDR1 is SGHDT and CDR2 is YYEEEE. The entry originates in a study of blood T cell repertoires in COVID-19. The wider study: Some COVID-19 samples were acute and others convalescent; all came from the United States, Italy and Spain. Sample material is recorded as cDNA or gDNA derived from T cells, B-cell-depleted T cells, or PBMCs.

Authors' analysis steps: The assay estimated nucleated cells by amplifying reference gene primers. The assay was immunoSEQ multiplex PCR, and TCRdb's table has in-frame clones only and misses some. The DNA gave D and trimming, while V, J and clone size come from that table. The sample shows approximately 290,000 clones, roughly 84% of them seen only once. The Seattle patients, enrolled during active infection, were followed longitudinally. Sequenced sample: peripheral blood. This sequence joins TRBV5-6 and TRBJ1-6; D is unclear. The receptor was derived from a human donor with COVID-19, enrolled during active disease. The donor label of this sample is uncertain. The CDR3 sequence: CASSFSSVVDSPLHF. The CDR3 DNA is TGTGCCAGCAGCTTTAGTTCGGTCGTAGATTCACCCCTCCACTTT.